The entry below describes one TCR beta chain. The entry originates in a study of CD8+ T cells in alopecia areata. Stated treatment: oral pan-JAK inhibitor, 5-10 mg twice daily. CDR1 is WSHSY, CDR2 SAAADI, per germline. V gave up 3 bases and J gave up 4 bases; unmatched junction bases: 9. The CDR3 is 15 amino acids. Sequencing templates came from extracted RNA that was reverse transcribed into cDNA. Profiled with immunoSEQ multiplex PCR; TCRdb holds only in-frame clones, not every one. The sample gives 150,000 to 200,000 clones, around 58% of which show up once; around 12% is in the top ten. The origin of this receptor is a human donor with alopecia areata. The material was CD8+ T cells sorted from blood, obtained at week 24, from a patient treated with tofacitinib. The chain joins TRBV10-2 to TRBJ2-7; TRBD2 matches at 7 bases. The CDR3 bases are TGCGCCAGCAGTGACTGGCGGAGCGGGGAGTACGAGCAGTACTTC. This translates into CASSDWRSGEYEQYF.